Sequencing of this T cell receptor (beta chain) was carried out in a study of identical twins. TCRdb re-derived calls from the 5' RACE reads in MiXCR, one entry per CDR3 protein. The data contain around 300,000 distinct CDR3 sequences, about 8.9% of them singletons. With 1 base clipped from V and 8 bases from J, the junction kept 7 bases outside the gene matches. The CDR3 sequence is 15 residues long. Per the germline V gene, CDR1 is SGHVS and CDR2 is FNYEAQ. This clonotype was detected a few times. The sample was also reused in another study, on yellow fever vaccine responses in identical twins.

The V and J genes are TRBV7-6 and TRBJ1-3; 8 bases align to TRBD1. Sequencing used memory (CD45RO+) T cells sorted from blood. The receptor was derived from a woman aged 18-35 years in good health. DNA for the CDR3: TGTGCCAGCAGCTTAGGACGTCAGGGGGCATACACCATATATTTT. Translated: CASSLGRQGAYTIYF.